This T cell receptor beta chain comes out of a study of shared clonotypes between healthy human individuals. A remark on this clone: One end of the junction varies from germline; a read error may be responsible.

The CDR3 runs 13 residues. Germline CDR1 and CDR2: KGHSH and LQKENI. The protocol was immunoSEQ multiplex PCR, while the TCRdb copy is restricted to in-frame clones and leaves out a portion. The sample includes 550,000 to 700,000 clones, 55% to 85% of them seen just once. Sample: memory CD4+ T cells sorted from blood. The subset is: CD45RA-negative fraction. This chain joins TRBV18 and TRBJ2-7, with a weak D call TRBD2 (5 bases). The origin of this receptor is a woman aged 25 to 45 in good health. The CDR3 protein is CASSPGNSHEQYF. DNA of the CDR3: TGTGCCAGCTCACCCGGGAACTCCCACGAGCAGTACTTC.